The 10 T cell receptor beta chains presented below share a single source sample, sequenced in a study of human T cells and chemical hapten exposure. One entry per CDR3 protein results from TCRdb running MiXCR on the RACE reads. Among approximately 350,000 distinct CDR3 sequences listed, 5.5% to 8% were seen once. Time point denoted: patch test 1, 2 weeks after DPC sensitization. Regarding treatment: therapeutic diphenylcyclopropenone sensitization with weekly scalp DPC. Source: whole blood, taken in connection with sensitization to the hapten diphenylcyclopropenone (DPC). These receptors came from a woman under 30 with alopecia areata. Some clones in this sample may be carry-over from other donors' samples.

This clonotype was observed many times. The CDR3 region is CASSPNRVSYEQYF. The DNA for the CDR3 is TGCGCCAGCAGCCCGAACAGGGTCTCCTACGAGCAGTACTTC. The rearrangement uses TRBV5-1 and TRBJ2-7; D possibly corresponds to TRBD1 (6 bases). V lost 4 bases to trimming and J lost 0 bases, with 11 bases between them. Germline V gene data show CDR1 as SGHRS and CDR2 as YFSETQ. The CDR3 contains 14 residues.

V and J are TRBV20-1 and TRBJ2-3; TRBD2 matches at 10 bases. The junction had 14 bases not matched to a gene; V was cut back by 6 bases and J by 2 bases. The CDR3 runs to 17 residues. Looked up from germline, CDR1 is DFQATT and CDR2 is SNEGSKA (reference sequence). The DNA for the CDR3 is TGCAGTGCGGAACCTAGCGGGGGCAAGATAATCACAGATACGCAGTATTTT. Protein product: CSAEPSGGKIITDTQYF.

This clonotype was observed many times. The chain has TRBV15 and TRBJ2-3, with D possibly TRBD2 on 5 matching bases. Trimming shortened V by 6 bases and J by 0 bases, and 16 bases separated the two germline ends. This CDR3 has 16 residues. Germline V gene sequence: CDR1 LNHNV, CDR2 YYDKDF (reference sequence). The CDR3 here is CATRRTRTSSTDTQYF. CDR3 nucleotide sequence: TGTGCCACCAGAAGGACTCGTACTTCTAGCACAGATACGCAGTATTTT.

The V and J genes are TRBV4-3 and TRBJ1-2, with D hard to call. CDR1 and CDR2 (germline): LGHNA, YSLEER. The CDR3 length is 13 residues. The V gene lost 0 bases and the J gene lost 4 bases, with 6 bases spanning the gap. The CDR3 reads CASSQDRFYGYTF. The DNA of the CDR3 is TGCGCCAGCAGCCAAGACAGGTTCTATGGCTACACCTTC.

This clonotype was found a few times. This rearrangement joins TRBV29-1 to TRBJ2-3; D is ambiguous. The ends were cut back, 3 bases at V and 3 bases at J, with 7 bases in the middle. CDR1 is SQVTM and CDR2 is ANQGSEA in the germline V gene. The CDR3 has 12 residues. The DNA of the CDR3 is TGCAGCGTTGAGCTCTGGACAGATACGCAGTATTTT. It codes for CSVELWTDTQYF.

V and J are TRBV18 and TRBJ1-4, with TRBD1 identical over 9 bases. Germline CDR1 and CDR2: KGHSH and LQKENI. V was clipped by 3 bases and J by 6 bases; unmatched bases: 2. The CDR3 is 14 amino acids. The CDR3, as DNA: TGTGCCAGCTCACCCCGGGACAGGGATGAAAAACTGTTTTTT. This encodes CASSPRDRDEKLFF.

This clonotype occurred a few times. The DNA of the CDR3 is TGCGCCAGCAGCTCCTCGACAGGGGATGGCTACACCTTC. Encoded protein: CASSSSTGDGYTF. V gene TRBV5-1 combines with J gene TRBJ1-2; 8 positions agree with TRBD1. The CDR3 sequence is 13 residues long. Germline CDR1 is SGHRS and CDR2 is YFSETQ. Trimming at V came to 3 bases and at J to 6 bases, leaving 4 bases not matched to a gene.

This clonotype was seen more than once but under ten times. The V and J genes are TRBV28 and TRBJ1-2, with a tentative D call TRBD1 (6 bases). The CDR3 sequence is 14 residues long. V shed 1 base and J shed 6 bases, with 12 bases lying between them. Germline assignment: CDR1 MDHEN and CDR2 SYDVKM. Written as DNA, the CDR3 is TGTGCCAGCAGTTTATTGGCAGGGGCAAATGGCTACACCTTC. As protein: CASSLLAGANGYTF.

This clonotype was counted only a few times. The rearrangement joins TRBV6-5 to TRBJ2-3, with D possibly being TRBD2 (6 bases). The V end lost 5 bases, the J end lost 4 bases, and 13 bases lay between the germline ends. CDR1 MNHEY and CDR2 SVGAGI come from the germline V gene. CDR3 length: 14 amino acids. CDR3 DNA: TGTGCCAGCAGTCAGACTAGACTCGCAGATACGCAGTATTTT. Translation gives CASSQTRLADTQYF.

V and J are TRBV7-9 and TRBJ2-1; TRBD2 matches at 10 bases. In germline, CDR1 is SEHNR, CDR2 FQNEAQ (reference sequence). The CDR3 is 15 residues long. V lost 1 base, J lost 8 bases, and 5 bases stayed unmatched. DNA of the CDR3: TGTGCCAGCAGCTTAGTAGCGGGGGGAGGTGATGAGCAGTTCTTC. Translating gives CASSLVAGGGDEQFF.